Below are 8 T cell receptor beta chains sequenced from a single sample in a study of control samples from healthy donors and cancer patients. Method: immunoSEQ multiplex PCR; TCRdb's copy keeps in-frame clones and lacks some. In the table there are some 44,000 clones, roughly 65% of which are singletons. The material sequenced was formalin-fixed, paraffin-embedded tissue. These receptors originate from a male donor with melanoma.

The rearrangement uses TRBV5-5 and TRBJ2-7; D is undetermined. Per germline, CDR1 SGHKS and CDR2 YYEKEE (reference sequence). The CDR3 covers 15 residues. Trimming removed 0 bases from V and 3 bases from J, with 13 bases in between. The CDR3 loop reads CASSLGIEPYYEQYF. The CDR3 bases are TGTGCCAGCAGCTTGGGTATCGAGCCTTACTACGAGCAGTACTTC.

This clone was seen many times. J is TRBJ2-1 and V is TRBV19, with 7 positions matching TRBD2. With V trimmed by 6 bases and J by 7 bases, 12 bases remained unmatched. Germline lookup yields CDR1 LNHDA and CDR2 SQIVND (reference sequence). CDR3 length: 15 residues. The CDR3 sequence is CASSLEGGRGNEQFF. In DNA form, the CDR3 reads TGTGCCAGTAGCCTTGAGGGCGGGAGAGGTAATGAGCAGTTCTTC. The whole variable domain, filled in from reference TRBV19 and TRBJ2-1, reads DGGITQSPKYLFRKEGQNVTLSCEQNLNHDAMYWYRQDPGQGLRLIYYSQIVNDFQKGDIAEGYSVSREKKESFPLTVTSAQKNPTAFYLCASSLEGGRGNEQFFGPGTRLTVL.

The J gene is TRBJ1-4, the V gene TRBV5-1, with TRBD1 identical over 7 bases. The ends lost 4 bases at V and 6 bases at J; junction bases unmatched: 3. Germline loops: CDR1 SGHRS, CDR2 YFSETQ. CDR3 length: 13 residues. The CDR3 sequence is CASSRDSHEKLFF. Written as DNA, the CDR3 is TGCGCCAGCAGCCGGGACAGCCATGAAAAACTGTTTTTT.

This clone was seen a handful of times. The chain joins TRBV9 to TRBJ2-5, with TRBD1 as a possible D gene (5 bases). Per the germline V gene, CDR1 is SGDLS and CDR2 is YYNGEE. The CDR3 extends over 13 amino acids. V was cut by 5 bases and J by 5 bases, with 13 bases left in between. CDR3 coding DNA: TGTGCCAGCAGTCCAAGGGGTGGCGAGACCCAGTACTTC. This codes for CASSPRGGETQYF.

This clone occurred a few times. The chain has TRBV18 and TRBJ2-7; D gene uncertain. Germline V gene data show CDR1 as KGHSH and CDR2 as LQKENI. Trimming left V 2 bases short and J 6 bases short, with 8 bases between. This CDR3 is built from 12 residues. CDR3 sequence (DNA): TGTGCCAGCTCACCAGTTCGGGCCGAGCAGTACTTC. Protein: CASSPVRAEQYF. Variable domain in full (rest from reference TRBV18 and TRBJ2-7): NAGVMQNPRHLVRRRGQEARLRCSPMKGHSHVYWYRQLPEEGLKFMVYLQKENIIDESGMPKERFSAEFPKEGPSILRIQQVVRGDSAAYFCASSPVRAEQYFGPGTRLTVT.

The chain is built from TRBV4-2 and TRBJ1-1; 10 bases fit TRBD1. Germline V gene sequence: CDR1 LGHNA, CDR2 YNFKEQ. The V segment lost 2 bases and the J segment 6 bases; nucleotides outside the gene matches: 6. The CDR3 is 15 amino acids. CDR3 residues: CASSQLGQGDSEAFF. DNA of the CDR3: TGTGCCAGCAGCCAATTAGGACAGGGGGACTCTGAAGCTTTCTTT.

The CDR3 region is CASSYAGGFGETQYF. CDR3 in DNA: TGTGCCAGCAGCTACGCAGGGGGCTTCGGAGAGACCCAGTACTTC. The chain combines TRBV27 with TRBJ2-5; 8 bases agree with TRBD1. Trimming took 6 bases from V and 4 from J; bases not matched to a gene: 10. Looked up from germline, CDR1 is MNHEY and CDR2 is SMNVEV (reference sequence). The CDR3 has 15 amino acids.

This clone was recorded once. The chain combines TRBV5-5 with TRBJ2-6, with D possibly being TRBD1 (5 bases). The CDR3 spans 14 residues. V was trimmed by 6 bases and J by 0 bases, leaving 7 bases between them. From germline, CDR1 is SGHKS and CDR2 YYEKEE (reference sequence). The CDR3 DNA is TGTGCCAGCACCAGGGACTCTGGGGCCAACGTCCTGACTTTC. Amino acids: CASTRDSGANVLTF.